This record looks at one T cell receptor beta chain sequence and its context. This record comes from a study of cytomegalovirus exposure and HLA in healthy donors. Study as a whole: Within an early data release were approximately 85 million unique TCRs drawn from HLA-typed donors.

PCR used 60 Vbeta primers and 13 Jbeta primers. This table comes from immunoSEQ multiplex PCR, and its TCRdb copy is limited to in-frame clones, with some not included. There are about 160,000 clones in the sample; 71% occur only once, and 2.8% lies in the top ten. What was sequenced was PBMCs. This clonotype was sampled from a woman younger than 45 in good health and CMV-seronegative.

As DNA, the CDR3 is TGCGCCAGCAGCCAAGACAGCGGAGTTTACAATGAGCAGTTCTTC. Translated: CASSQDSGVYNEQFF. The V and J genes are TRBV4-3 and TRBJ2-1; maybe TRBD2 (5 bases). The CDR3 is 15 amino acids. CDR1 is LGHNA, CDR2 YSLEER, per germline. Trimming took 0 bases from V and 4 from J, leaving 10 bases between them.